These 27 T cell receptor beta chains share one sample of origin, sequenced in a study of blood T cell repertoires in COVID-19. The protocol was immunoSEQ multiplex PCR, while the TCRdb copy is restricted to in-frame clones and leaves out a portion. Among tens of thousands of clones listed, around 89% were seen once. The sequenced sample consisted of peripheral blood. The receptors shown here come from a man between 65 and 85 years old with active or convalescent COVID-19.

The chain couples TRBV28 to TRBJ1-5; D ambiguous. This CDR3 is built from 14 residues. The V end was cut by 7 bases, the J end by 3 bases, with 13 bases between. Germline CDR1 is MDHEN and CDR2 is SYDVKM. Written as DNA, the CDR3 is TGTGCCAGCAAAAGAAACATAAACAATCAGCCCCAGCATTTT. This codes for CASKRNINNQPQHF.

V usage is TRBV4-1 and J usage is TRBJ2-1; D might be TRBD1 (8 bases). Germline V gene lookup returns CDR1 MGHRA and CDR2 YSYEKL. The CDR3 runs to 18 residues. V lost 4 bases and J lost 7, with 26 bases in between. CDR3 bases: TGCGCCAGCAGCCGAGGACAGGGTGGGGCGGGAGTACAAAATGAGCAGTTCTTC. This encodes CASSRGQGGAGVQNEQFF.

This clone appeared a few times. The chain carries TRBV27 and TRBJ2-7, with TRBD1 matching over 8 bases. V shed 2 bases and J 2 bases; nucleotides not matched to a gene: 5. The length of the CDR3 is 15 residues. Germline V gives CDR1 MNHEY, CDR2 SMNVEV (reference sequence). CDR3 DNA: TGTGCCAGCAGTTTAAGGACAGGGTTGACCTACGAGCAGTACTTC. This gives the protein CASSLRTGLTYEQYF.

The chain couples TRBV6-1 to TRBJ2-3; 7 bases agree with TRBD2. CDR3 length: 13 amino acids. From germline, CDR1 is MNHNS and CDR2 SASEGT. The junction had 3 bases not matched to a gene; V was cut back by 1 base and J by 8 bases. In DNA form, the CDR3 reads TGTGCCAGCAGTGAAGGGGAGGGAGTTACGCAGTATTTT. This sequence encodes CASSEGEGVTQYF.

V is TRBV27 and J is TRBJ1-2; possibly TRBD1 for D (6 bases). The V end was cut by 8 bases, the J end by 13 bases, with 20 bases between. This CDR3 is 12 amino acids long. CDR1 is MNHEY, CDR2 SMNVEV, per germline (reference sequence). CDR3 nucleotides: TGTGCCAGCGGGGGTGCGGGGGGCGTTGTCACCTTC. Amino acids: CASGGAGGVVTF.

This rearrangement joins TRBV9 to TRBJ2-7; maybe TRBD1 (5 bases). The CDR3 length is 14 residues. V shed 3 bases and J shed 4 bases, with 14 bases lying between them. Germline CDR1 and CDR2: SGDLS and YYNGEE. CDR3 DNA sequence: TGTGCCAGCAGCGCAACTGACAGATTTTACGAGCAGTACTTC. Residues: CASSATDRFYEQYF.

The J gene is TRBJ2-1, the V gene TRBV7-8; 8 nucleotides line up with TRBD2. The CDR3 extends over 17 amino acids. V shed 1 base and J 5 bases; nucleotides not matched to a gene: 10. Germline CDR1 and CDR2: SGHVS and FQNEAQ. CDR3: CASSLVELVAGNNEQFF. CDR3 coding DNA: TGTGCCAGCAGCTTAGTCGAGTTGGTAGCGGGAAACAATGAGCAGTTCTTC.

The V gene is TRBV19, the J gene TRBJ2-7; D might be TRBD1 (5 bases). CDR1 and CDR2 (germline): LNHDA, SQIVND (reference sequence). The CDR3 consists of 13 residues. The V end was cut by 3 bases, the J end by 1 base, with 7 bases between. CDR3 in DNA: TGTGCCAGTAGTATTCAGGGTTCCTACGAGCAGTACTTC. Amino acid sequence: CASSIQGSYEQYF.

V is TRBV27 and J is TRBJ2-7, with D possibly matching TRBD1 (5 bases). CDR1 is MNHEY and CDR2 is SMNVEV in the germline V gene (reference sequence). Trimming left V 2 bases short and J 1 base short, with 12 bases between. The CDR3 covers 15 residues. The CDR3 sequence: CASSLVRAGSYEQYF. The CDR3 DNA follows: TGTGCCAGCAGTTTAGTTCGCGCAGGGTCCTACGAGCAGTACTTC.

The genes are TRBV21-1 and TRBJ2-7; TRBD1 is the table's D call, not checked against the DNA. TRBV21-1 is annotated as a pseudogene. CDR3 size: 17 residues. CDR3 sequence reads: CASSKGSEDRASYEQYF. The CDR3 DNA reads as TGTGCCAGCAGCAAAGGCTCAGAGGACAGAGCTTCCTACGAGCAGTACTTC.

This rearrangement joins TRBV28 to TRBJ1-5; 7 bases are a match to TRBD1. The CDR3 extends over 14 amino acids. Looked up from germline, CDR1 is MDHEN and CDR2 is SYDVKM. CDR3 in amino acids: CAGGGRLENQPQHF. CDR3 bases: TGTGCAGGAGGGGGCAGGCTCGAGAATCAGCCCCAGCATTTT.

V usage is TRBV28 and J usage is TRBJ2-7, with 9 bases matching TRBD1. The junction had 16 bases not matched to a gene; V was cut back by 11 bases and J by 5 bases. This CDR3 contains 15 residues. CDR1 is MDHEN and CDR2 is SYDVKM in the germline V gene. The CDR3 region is CAPCLKGQGFHEQYF. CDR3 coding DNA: TGTGCCCCGTGTTTGAAGGGACAGGGTTTCCACGAGCAGTACTTC.

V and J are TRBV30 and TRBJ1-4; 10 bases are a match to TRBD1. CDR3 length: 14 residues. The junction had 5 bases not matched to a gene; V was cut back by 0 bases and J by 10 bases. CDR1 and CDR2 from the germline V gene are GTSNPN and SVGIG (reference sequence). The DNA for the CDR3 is TGTGCCTGGAGTGTGGGACAGGGGTTCGGAAAACTGTTTTTT. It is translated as CAWSVGQGFGKLFF.

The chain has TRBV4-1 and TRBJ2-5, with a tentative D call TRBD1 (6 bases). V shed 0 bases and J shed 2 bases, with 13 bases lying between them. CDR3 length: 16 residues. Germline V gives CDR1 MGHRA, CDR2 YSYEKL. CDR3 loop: CASSQDRFQGQETQYF. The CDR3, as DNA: TGCGCCAGCAGCCAAGATCGCTTCCAGGGGCAAGAGACCCAGTACTTC.

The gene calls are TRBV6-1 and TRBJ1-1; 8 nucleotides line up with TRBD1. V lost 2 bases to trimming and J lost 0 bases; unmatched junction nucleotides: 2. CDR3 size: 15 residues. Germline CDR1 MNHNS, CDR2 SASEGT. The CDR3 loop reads CASSERGQVNTEAFF. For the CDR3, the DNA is TGTGCCAGCAGTGAAAGGGGACAGGTGAACACTGAAGCTTTCTTT.

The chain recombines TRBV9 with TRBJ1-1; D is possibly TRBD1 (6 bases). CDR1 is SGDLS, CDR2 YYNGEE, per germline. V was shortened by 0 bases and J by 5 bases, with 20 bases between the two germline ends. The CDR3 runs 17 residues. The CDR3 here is CASSVESGAVLGTEAFF. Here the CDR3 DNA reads TGTGCCAGCAGCGTAGAGTCAGGGGCCGTGCTGGGGACTGAAGCTTTCTTT.

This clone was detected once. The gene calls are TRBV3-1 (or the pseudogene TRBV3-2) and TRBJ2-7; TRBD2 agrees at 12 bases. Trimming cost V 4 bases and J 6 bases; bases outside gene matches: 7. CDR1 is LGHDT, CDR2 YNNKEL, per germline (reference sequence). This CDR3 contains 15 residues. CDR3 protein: CASSLSSGGGGEQYF. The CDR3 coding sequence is TGTGCCAGCAGCCTTTCTAGCGGGGGGGGCGGCGAGCAGTACTTC.

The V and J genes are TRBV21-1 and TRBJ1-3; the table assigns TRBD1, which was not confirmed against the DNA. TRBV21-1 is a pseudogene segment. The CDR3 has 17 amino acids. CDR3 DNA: TGTGCCAGCAGCTTCAGCCTGGGACAGATCTCTGGAAACACCATATATTTT. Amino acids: CASSFSLGQISGNTIYF.

The CDR3 loop is CASSLEQNTEAFF. The CDR3 nucleotides read TGTGCCAGCAGCTTAGAACAGAACACTGAAGCTTTCTTT. V is TRBV7-9 and J is TRBJ1-1; D is undetermined. CDR1 SEHNR and CDR2 FQNEAQ come from the germline V gene (reference sequence). V gave up 1 base and J gave up 1 base, with 4 bases separating them. The CDR3 has 13 amino acids. Full variable domain (outside the CDR3, taken from reference TRBV7-9 and TRBJ1-1): DTGVSQNPRHKITKRGQNVTFRCDPISEHNRLYWYRQTLGQGPEFLTYFQNEAQLEKSRLLSDRFSAERPKGSFSTLEIQRTEQGDSAMYLCASSLEQNTEAFFGQGTRLTVV.

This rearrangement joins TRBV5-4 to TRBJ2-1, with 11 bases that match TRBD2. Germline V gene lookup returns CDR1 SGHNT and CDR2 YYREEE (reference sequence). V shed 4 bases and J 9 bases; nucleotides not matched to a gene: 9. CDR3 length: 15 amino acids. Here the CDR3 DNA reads TGTGCCAGCAGCCTGATAGCGGGAGGGCCGGGTGAGCAGTTCTTC. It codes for CASSLIAGGPGEQFF.

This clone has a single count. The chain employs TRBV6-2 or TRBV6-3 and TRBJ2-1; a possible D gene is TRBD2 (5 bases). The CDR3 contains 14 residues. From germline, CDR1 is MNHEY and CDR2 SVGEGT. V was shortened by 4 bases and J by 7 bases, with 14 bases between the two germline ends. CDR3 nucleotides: TGTGCCAGCAGTTCGAACCTACGAGGGAATGAGCAGTTCTTC. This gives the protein CASSSNLRGNEQFF.

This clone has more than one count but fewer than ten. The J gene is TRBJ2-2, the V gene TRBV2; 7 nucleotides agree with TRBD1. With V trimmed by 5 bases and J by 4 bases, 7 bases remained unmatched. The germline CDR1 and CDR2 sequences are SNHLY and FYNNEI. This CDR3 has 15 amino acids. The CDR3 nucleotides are TGTGCCAGCAGTCTGCGGACAGGCCTCACCGGGGAGCTGTTTTTT. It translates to CASSLRTGLTGELFF.

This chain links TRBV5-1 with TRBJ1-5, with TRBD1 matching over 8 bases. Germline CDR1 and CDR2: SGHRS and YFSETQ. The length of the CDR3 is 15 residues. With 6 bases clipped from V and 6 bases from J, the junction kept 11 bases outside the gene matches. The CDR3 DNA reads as TGCGCCAGCAAACCTCGAACAGGGGGAGGTCAGCCCCAGCATTTT. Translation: CASKPRTGGGQPQHF.

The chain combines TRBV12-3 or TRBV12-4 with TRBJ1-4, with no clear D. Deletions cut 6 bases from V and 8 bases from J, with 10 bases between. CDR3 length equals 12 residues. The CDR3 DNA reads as TGTGCCAGCAGCCTTGCGGGGGAAAAACTGTTTTTT. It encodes CASSLAGEKLFF.

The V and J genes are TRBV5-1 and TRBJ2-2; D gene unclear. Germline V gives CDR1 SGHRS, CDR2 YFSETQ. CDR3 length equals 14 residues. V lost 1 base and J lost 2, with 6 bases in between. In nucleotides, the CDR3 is TGCGCCAGCAGCTTGAGACTTAACACCGGGGAGCTGTTTTTT. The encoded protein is CASSLRLNTGELFF.

The CDR3 here is CASSTPSSSTGLGEQYF. DNA of the CDR3: TGTGCCAGCAGTACTCCATCATCCTCGACAGGGCTGGGGGAGCAGTACTTC. The chain employs TRBV27 and TRBJ2-7; 7 nucleotides agree with TRBD1. The CDR3 runs to 17 residues. V lost 5 bases and J lost 7; bases outside the gene matches: 20. Germline V lookup: CDR1 MNHEY, CDR2 SMNVEV (reference sequence).

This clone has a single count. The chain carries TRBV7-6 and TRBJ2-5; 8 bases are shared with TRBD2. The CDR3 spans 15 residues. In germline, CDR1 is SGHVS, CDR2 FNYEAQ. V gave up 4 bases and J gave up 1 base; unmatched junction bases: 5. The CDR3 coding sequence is TGTGCCAGCAGCTCGATAGCGGGAACCCAAGAGACCCAGTACTTC. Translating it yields CASSSIAGTQETQYF. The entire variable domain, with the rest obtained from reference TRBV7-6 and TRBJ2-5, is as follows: GAGVSQSPRYKVTKRGQDVALRCDPISGHVSLYWYRQALGQGPEFLTYFNYEAQQDKSGLPNDRFSAERPEGSISTLTIQRTEQRDSAMYRCASSSIAGTQETQYFGPGTRLLVL.